Below are 22 T cell receptor beta chains sequenced from a single sample in a study of blood T cell repertoires in COVID-19. Data came from immunoSEQ multiplex PCR; TCRdb stores just in-frame clones and leaves some out. The sample shows 120,000 or so clones, 85% of them seen only once. Source material: peripheral blood. Receptor source: a man aged 80 or over with active or convalescent COVID-19.

V and J are TRBV2 and TRBJ1-5; the match to TRBD1 covers 10 bases. The CDR3 sequence is 17 residues long. Trimming removed 2 bases from V and 1 base from J; junction bases left unmatched: 5. In germline, CDR1 is SNHLY, CDR2 FYNNEI. DNA of the CDR3: TGTGCCAGCAGTGAAAAGGACAGGGGGTCAAGCAATCAGCCCCAGCATTTT. This encodes CASSEKDRGSSNQPQHF.

The DNA for the CDR3 is TGTGCCAGCAGCCCCCCCATGACAGGGCTTTGCAACATATCGGGCAATCAGCCCCAGCATTTT. Translating gives CASSPPMTGLCNISGNQPQHF. This sequence joins TRBV9 and TRBJ1-5; 7 bases are shared with TRBD1. V lost 4 bases, J lost 2 bases, and 24 bases stayed unmatched. CDR3 length: 21 amino acids. CDR1 and CDR2 from the germline V gene are SGDLS and YYNGEE.

The chain employs TRBV5-1 and TRBJ1-2, with 8 bases that match TRBD1. Germline CDR1 reads SGHRS; CDR2 reads YFSETQ. The ends lost 4 bases at V and 4 bases at J; junction bases unmatched: 3. The CDR3 contains 13 residues. This chain's CDR3 is CASSPQGGYGYTF. Written as DNA, the CDR3 is TGCGCCAGCAGCCCACAGGGGGGCTATGGCTACACCTTC.

The chain joins TRBV7-2 to TRBJ1-4, with 7 bases lining up with TRBD1. From germline, CDR1 is SGHTA and CDR2 FQGNSA. CDR3 length: 18 amino acids. V was pared by 5 bases and J by 7 bases, with 19 bases of the junction left unmatched. Written as DNA, the CDR3 is TGTGCCAGCAGCACCGGAGGGACAGCAGGGCAGGTAGTTGAAAAACTGTTTTTT. Translated, it gives CASSTGGTAGQVVEKLFF.

The chain combines TRBV19 with TRBJ2-2; D is possibly TRBD2 (5 bases). CDR1 is LNHDA and CDR2 is SQIVND in the germline V gene (reference sequence). V was shortened by 0 bases and J by 3 bases, with 11 bases between the two germline ends. The CDR3 consists of 16 residues. This chain's CDR3 is CASSIEGLLDTGELFF. As DNA, the CDR3 is TGTGCCAGTAGTATAGAAGGACTGCTCGACACCGGGGAGCTGTTTTTT. Using reference TRBV19 and TRBJ2-2 for the parts outside the CDR3, the full variable domain is DGGITQSPKYLFRKEGQNVTLSCEQNLNHDAMYWYRQDPGQGLRLIYYSQIVNDFQKGDIAEGYSVSREKKESFPLTVTSAQKNPTAFYLCASSIEGLLDTGELFFGEGSRLTVL.

V usage is TRBV4-1 and J usage is TRBJ2-7, with D perhaps TRBD2 (6 bases). This CDR3 has 14 amino acids. CDR1 and CDR2 from the germline V gene are MGHRA and YSYEKL. The V end lost 1 base, the J end lost 6 bases, and 13 bases lay between the germline ends. The CDR3 bases are TGCGCCAGCAGCCAAGGGGGGGAGGTACGCGAGCAGTACTTC. Translated, it gives CASSQGGEVREQYF.

The chain combines TRBV5-1 with TRBJ2-3; 8 bases line up with TRBD2. The V and J ends lost 4 bases and 4 bases, in that order; junction bases with no gene match: 8. The CDR3 loop spans 15 amino acids. The germline V gene encodes CDR1 SGHRS and CDR2 YFSETQ. The CDR3 DNA sequence: TGCGCCAGCAGCGTTACGGGGGGGCACGCAGATACGCAGTATTTT. Translated, it gives CASSVTGGHADTQYF.

This chain connects TRBV28 to TRBJ2-7; TRBD2 agrees at 8 bases. J lost 0 bases, V lost 11 bases, and 9 bases had no gene match. The CDR3 runs to 14 residues. Germline CDR1 is MDHEN and CDR2 is SYDVKM. CDR3 DNA sequence: TGTGCCGTTCGGGGGGGGACTAGCTCCTACGAGCAGTACTTC. This sequence encodes CAVRGGTSSYEQYF.

This sequence joins TRBV30 and TRBJ1-1; D remains unclear. The CDR3 spans 12 residues. Germline assignment: CDR1 GTSNPN and CDR2 SVGIG (reference sequence). Trimming cost V 8 bases and J 2 bases, with 12 bases left between them. CDR3 DNA: TGTGCCGGTGCAGGAACTAACACTGAAGCTTTCTTT. Protein sequence: CAGAGTNTEAFF.

The chain combines TRBV5-4 with TRBJ2-3; 12 nucleotides match TRBD2. V gave up 4 bases and J gave up 4 bases; unmatched junction bases: 1. Germline CDR1 is SGHNT and CDR2 is YYREEE (reference sequence). The CDR3 covers 14 residues. This CDR3 reads CASSLAGGPDTQYF. DNA of the CDR3: TGTGCCAGCAGCCTAGCGGGGGGGCCAGATACGCAGTATTTT.

The chain recombines TRBV29-1 with TRBJ2-3; perhaps TRBD2 as D (5 bases). Trimming cost V 0 bases and J 14 bases, with 18 bases left between them. CDR1 SQVTM and CDR2 ANQGSEA come from the germline V gene. CDR3 size: 13 residues. This CDR3 is CSVEEPPGQRMYF. The CDR3 DNA reads as TGCAGCGTTGAAGAGCCACCGGGCCAGCGGATGTATTTT.

This chain connects TRBV7-9 to TRBJ1-1; D is ambiguous. Germline V lookup: CDR1 SEHNR, CDR2 FQNEAQ (reference sequence). The germline V and J ends were trimmed by 3 bases and 0 bases, with 8 bases remaining between them. The CDR3 spans 14 residues. CDR3 protein: CASSLSALNTEAFF. DNA for the CDR3: TGTGCCAGCAGCTTGAGCGCGTTGAACACTGAAGCTTTCTTT.

V usage is TRBV27 and J usage is TRBJ2-7; D unresolved. Trimming left V 3 bases short and J 0 bases short, with 12 bases between. The CDR3 is made up of 15 amino acids. Germline loops: CDR1 MNHEY, CDR2 SMNVEV (reference sequence). The CDR3 spells CASSFSSQSSYEQYF. CDR3 sequence (DNA): TGTGCCAGCAGTTTTAGTTCCCAAAGCTCCTACGAGCAGTACTTC.

The rearrangement links TRBV9 to TRBJ1-6, with TRBD1 as a possible D gene (5 bases). Looked up from germline, CDR1 is SGDLS and CDR2 is YYNGEE. The CDR3 sequence is 17 residues long. V lost 0 bases to trimming and J lost 5 bases, with 15 bases between them. The CDR3 sequence: CASSVEARGGDNSPLHF. Written as DNA, the CDR3 is TGTGCCAGCAGCGTAGAGGCCCGGGGAGGGGATAATTCACCCCTCCACTTT.

In this sample, this clone turned up a few times. This rearrangement joins TRBV3-1 (or the pseudogene TRBV3-2) to TRBJ2-1, with TRBD2 identical over 12 bases. V trimming: 6 bases; J trimming: 9 bases; junction bases outside the gene matches: 12. Germline values: CDR1 LGHDT, CDR2 YNNKEL (reference sequence). This CDR3 contains 16 residues. The CDR3 region is CASSPSGRAVESEQFF. CDR3 DNA: TGTGCCAGCAGTCCTAGCGGGAGGGCCGTAGAAAGTGAGCAGTTCTTC.

The rearrangement links TRBV7-8 to TRBJ2-5; the match to TRBD2 covers 11 bases. Germline V gene data show CDR1 as SGHVS and CDR2 as FQNEAQ. V gave up 4 bases and J gave up 5 bases; unmatched junction bases: 9. There are 16 residues in the CDR3. The CDR3, as DNA: TGTGCCAGCAGCTCGTCTAGCGGGGGGCCGGAGGAGACCCAGTACTTC. This translates into CASSSSSGGPEETQYF.

The V gene is TRBV30, the J gene TRBJ1-5, with 9 bases aligning to TRBD1. V lost 4 bases and J lost 7; bases outside the gene matches: 8. The CDR3 has 14 amino acids. The germline V gene encodes CDR1 GTSNPN and CDR2 SVGIG (reference sequence). Written as DNA, the CDR3 is TGTGCCTGGACTCCGGGACAGGGTCAGCAGCCCCAGCATTTT. It translates to CAWTPGQGQQPQHF.

The rearrangement links TRBV7-9 to TRBJ2-7, with 9 bases aligning to TRBD2. The V segment lost 7 bases and the J segment 4 bases; nucleotides outside the gene matches: 8. Germline V CDR1 and CDR2: SEHNR, FQNEAQ (reference sequence). The CDR3 extends over 14 amino acids. DNA of the CDR3: TGTGCCAGCACCCGGCGGGGGGGCGGGTACGAGCAGTACTTC. Translated, it gives CASTRRGGGYEQYF.

As DNA, the CDR3 is TGTGCCAGCAGTCGGGACAGGGGCGCGATGGACACCGGGGAGCTGTTTTTT. Protein product: CASSRDRGAMDTGELFF. V is TRBV7-3 and J is TRBJ2-2; 10 bases are shared with TRBD1. The germline V gene encodes CDR1 SGHTA and CDR2 FQGTGA. The CDR3 loop spans 17 amino acids. The J segment lost 3 bases and the V segment lost 6 bases, leaving 10 bases of the junction unmatched. The full variable domain, completed using reference TRBV7-3 and TRBJ2-2, is GAGVSQTPSNKVTEKGKYVELRCDPISGHTALYWYRQSLGQGPEFLIYFQGTGAADDSGLPNDRFFAVRPEGSVSTLKIQRTERGDSAVYLCASSRDRGAMDTGELFFGEGSRLTVL.

This clone was found a few times. V gene TRBV2 combines with J gene TRBJ2-2; 7 bases are shared with TRBD2. The CDR3 loop spans 14 amino acids. Trimming removed 8 bases from V and 1 base from J; junction bases left unmatched: 4. Germline V gives CDR1 SNHLY, CDR2 FYNNEI. The DNA of the CDR3 is TGTGCCAGCGGAGCGGGGCAGAACACCGGGGAGCTGTTTTTT. Translating it yields CASGAGQNTGELFF. Looking up the rest from reference TRBV2 and TRBJ2-2 gives the full variable domain: EPEVTQTPSHQVTQMGQEVILRCVPISNHLYFYWYRQILGQKVEFLVSFYNNEISEKSEIFDDQFSVERPDGSNFTLKIRSTKLEDSAMYFCASGAGQNTGELFFGEGSRLTVL.

The chain couples TRBV5-1 to TRBJ1-4; 9 positions match TRBD1. The CDR3 has 15 residues. CDR1 is SGHRS, CDR2 YFSETQ, per germline. Unmatched junction bases numbered 9, after V lost 3 bases and J lost 9 bases. CDR3 sequence (DNA): TGCGCCAGCAGCTCTACGACAGGGGGAGGGAAAAAACTGTTTTTT. This encodes CASSSTTGGGKKLFF.

The V call is TRBV20-1, the J call TRBJ2-7, with D possibly being TRBD1 (5 bases). The CDR3 is 11 residues long. V was clipped by 5 bases and J by 3 bases, with 8 bases between them. CDR1 DFQATT and CDR2 SNEGSKA come from the germline V gene (reference sequence). The CDR3: CSARQSYEQYF. The CDR3 coding sequence is TGCAGTGCTCGACAGAGCTACGAGCAGTACTTC.